This entry lists 21 T cell receptor beta chains sequenced from one sample in a study of cytomegalovirus exposure and HLA in healthy donors. The PCR ran on 60 Vbeta and 13 Jbeta primers. TCRdb's copy holds only in-frame clones and misses some; the assay was immunoSEQ multiplex PCR. Here the sample table reports tens of thousands of clones. What was sequenced was PBMCs. All receptors derive from a woman aged 40 to 49 in good health and CMV-seropositive.

J is TRBJ2-1 and V is TRBV6-1, with D hard to call. CDR1 and CDR2 from the germline V gene are MNHNS and SASEGT. CDR3 length equals 14 residues. Trimming took 6 bases from V and 7 from J, leaving 16 bases between them. The CDR3 here is CASSPRWVVNEQFF. Written as DNA, the CDR3 is TGTGCCAGCAGCCCTAGATGGGTAGTGAATGAGCAGTTCTTC.

The rearrangement uses TRBV9 and TRBJ2-7; 11 bases fit TRBD1. Trimming removed 4 bases from V and 0 bases from J; junction bases left unmatched: 9. Germline V gene lookup returns CDR1 SGDLS and CDR2 YYNGEE. CDR3 length equals 17 residues. The CDR3 here is CASSPGTGGSSSYEQYF. In DNA, the CDR3 is TGTGCCAGCAGCCCGGGGACAGGGGGTTCTAGCTCCTACGAGCAGTACTTC.

The rearrangement uses TRBV6-5 and TRBJ1-1; D perhaps matches TRBD1 (5 bases). Looked up from germline, CDR1 is MNHEY and CDR2 is SVGAGI. The CDR3 has 14 amino acids. V lost 6 bases and J lost 5, with 16 bases in between. CDR3 amino acids: CASSPGGVETEAFF. The CDR3, as DNA: TGTGCCAGCAGCCCCGGGGGAGTGGAGACTGAAGCTTTCTTT.

V and J are TRBV5-4 and TRBJ2-5; D possibly corresponds to TRBD2 (5 bases). V lost 1 base and J 3 bases, leaving 10 bases between the germline ends. Germline V gives CDR1 SGHNT, CDR2 YYREEE (reference sequence). The CDR3 runs 14 residues. The CDR3 coding sequence is TGTGCCAGCAGCTTGTCGGCGGGCGAAGAGACCCAGTACTTC. This gives the protein CASSLSAGEETQYF.

This chain uses TRBV7-9 with TRBJ1-1; 12 bases match TRBD1. Germline V gives CDR1 SEHNR, CDR2 FQNEAQ (reference sequence). The CDR3 has 15 residues. V shed 5 bases and J 12 bases; nucleotides not matched to a gene: 13. As DNA, the CDR3 is TGTGCCAGCAGCCTGGGAAACCCGGGACAGGGGGCGCCTTTCTTT. Translated, it gives CASSLGNPGQGAPFF.

The chain is built from TRBV7-9 and TRBJ1-1, with a possible D match to TRBD1 (6 bases). Trimming cost V 2 bases and J 6 bases, with 10 bases left between them. Germline V gene lookup returns CDR1 SEHNR and CDR2 FQNEAQ (reference sequence). The CDR3 is made up of 13 amino acids. CDR3 sequence: CASSLLGGPEAFF. CDR3 in DNA: TGTGCCAGCAGCTTATTGGGGGGGCCTGAAGCTTTCTTT. Using reference TRBV7-9 and TRBJ1-1 for the parts outside the CDR3, the full variable domain is DTGVSQNPRHKITKRGQNVTFRCDPISEHNRLYWYRQTLGQGPEFLTYFQNEAQLEKSRLLSDRFSAERPKGSFSTLEIQRTEQGDSAMYLCASSLLGGPEAFFGQGTRLTVV.

This chain connects TRBV6-1 to TRBJ2-4; TRBD1 aligns across 9 bases. Germline CDR1 MNHNS, CDR2 SASEGT. The V gene end was trimmed by 8 bases and the J gene end by 7 bases; junction bases not matched to a gene: 12. The CDR3 totals 15 residues. The CDR3 DNA reads as TGTGCCAGCGACGGAACCGGGACAGGGAGGAACATTCAGTACTTC. This translates into CASDGTGTGRNIQYF.

This chain links TRBV5-1 with TRBJ2-7; weak D call: TRBD1 (6 bases). This CDR3 comprises 16 residues. The germline V gene has CDR1 SGHRS and CDR2 YFSETQ. Trimming took 0 bases from V and 2 from J, leaving 15 bases between them. CDR3 loop: CASSLGQTTGTYEQYF. CDR3 bases: TGCGCCAGCAGCTTGGGGCAAACAACAGGGACCTACGAGCAGTACTTC.

V and J are TRBV2 and TRBJ2-3, with D tentatively TRBD2 (5 bases). Trimming left V 7 bases short and J 7 bases short, with 15 bases between. This CDR3 contains 13 residues. Germline CDR1 and CDR2: SNHLY and FYNNEI. The CDR3 nucleotides read TGTGCCAGCAAGGGTAGCCCGACTAATACGCAGTATTTT. Protein: CASKGSPTNTQYF.

The chain carries TRBV10-2 and TRBJ1-5; 7 bases match TRBD1. J gave up 6 bases and V 6 bases, and 8 bases lay outside the gene matches. The CDR3 covers 14 residues. The germline V gene has CDR1 WSHSY and CDR2 SAAADI. The CDR3 spells CASRPTGFGQPQHF. CDR3 nucleotides: TGCGCCAGCAGACCGACAGGGTTTGGTCAGCCCCAGCATTTT.

V gene TRBV10-3 combines with J gene TRBJ2-5; 10 nucleotides align to TRBD2. CDR3 length equals 14 residues. Germline V lookup: CDR1 ENHRY, CDR2 SYGVKD. The V and J ends lost 8 bases and 5 bases, in that order; junction bases with no gene match: 8. The chain's CDR3 is CAIGQREGRETQYF. The CDR3 nucleotides are TGTGCCATCGGGCAGCGGGAGGGCCGGGAGACCCAGTACTTC.

The chain uses TRBV28 and TRBJ2-7; 7 bases align to TRBD2. The CDR3 length is 14 residues. Per germline, CDR1 MDHEN and CDR2 SYDVKM. V dropped 1 base and J dropped 0; count of bases not matched to a gene: 0. The CDR3 region is CASSLSGGSYEQYF. Here the CDR3 DNA reads TGTGCCAGCAGTTTATCGGGGGGCTCCTACGAGCAGTACTTC.

This chain joins TRBV9 and TRBJ2-1; 7 nucleotides match TRBD2. The CDR3 is made up of 15 amino acids. V gave up 3 bases and J gave up 0 bases; unmatched junction bases: 3. CDR1 and CDR2 from the germline V gene are SGDLS and YYNGEE. The CDR3 sequence is CASSEVAGSYNEQFF. The CDR3 DNA sequence: TGTGCCAGCAGCGAAGTAGCGGGCTCCTACAATGAGCAGTTCTTC.

The V call is TRBV19, the J call TRBJ1-1; 7 nucleotides match TRBD1. CDR1 and CDR2 (germline): LNHDA, SQIVND (reference sequence). Unmatched junction bases numbered 8, after V lost 9 bases and J lost 4 bases. There are 13 residues in the CDR3. CDR3 residues: CASSGTALTEAFF. CDR3 DNA sequence: TGTGCCAGCTCAGGGACAGCACTCACTGAAGCTTTCTTT.

The gene calls are TRBV27 and TRBJ2-5, with D perhaps matching TRBD2 (6 bases). The CDR3 runs to 15 residues. Germline V CDR1 and CDR2: MNHEY, SMNVEV (reference sequence). With 5 bases removed from V and 5 bases from J, the gap between germline ends came to 18 bases. The CDR3 protein is CASSKAGHDVETQYF. DNA for the CDR3: TGTGCCAGCAGTAAAGCGGGCCACGACGTTGAGACCCAGTACTTC.

The chain links TRBV6-9 to TRBJ2-7, with D tentatively TRBD1 (5 bases). This CDR3 region has 15 residues. V was clipped by 4 bases and J by 2 bases, with 15 bases between them. Germline assignment: CDR1 MNHGY and CDR2 SVAAGI. The CDR3 reads CASSSALTATYEQYF. The CDR3 coding sequence is TGTGCCAGCAGTTCCGCTCTGACAGCTACCTACGAGCAGTACTTC.

The chain combines TRBV15 with TRBJ1-4, with TRBD1 identical over 11 bases. CDR3 length: 18 residues. Losses at the gene ends were 0 bases for V and 4 bases for J; bases not matched to a gene: 7. The germline gives CDR1 LNHNV, CDR2 YYDKDF (reference sequence). CDR3 amino acids: CATSRDVGQGAHNEKLFF. The CDR3 bases are TGTGCCACCAGCAGAGACGTAGGACAGGGGGCCCATAATGAAAAACTGTTTTTT.

V gene TRBV5-6 combines with J gene TRBJ2-2; 9 bases map to TRBD2. Germline-derived CDR1 and CDR2 are SGHDT and YYEEEE. The CDR3 has 15 amino acids. With V trimmed by 0 bases and J by 6 bases, 3 bases remained unmatched. The CDR3 loop reads CASSLVERGAGELFF. The CDR3 bases are TGTGCCAGCAGCTTGGTCGAGCGGGGGGCCGGGGAGCTGTTTTTT.

J is TRBJ2-1 and V is TRBV7-9, with a tentative D call TRBD1 (6 bases). From germline, CDR1 is SEHNR and CDR2 FQNEAQ (reference sequence). The CDR3 is 16 amino acids. Trimming shortened V by 3 bases and J by 7 bases, and 19 bases separated the two germline ends. The CDR3 loop reads CASSFLGHLPGNEQFF. CDR3 in DNA: TGTGCCAGCAGCTTTTTGGGACACTTACCTGGGAATGAGCAGTTCTTC.

J is TRBJ2-5 and V is TRBV7-2; TRBD2 agrees at 7 bases. With 5 bases clipped from V and 11 bases from J, the junction kept 23 bases outside the gene matches. This CDR3 contains 17 residues. CDR1 is SGHTA, CDR2 FQGNSA, per germline. The CDR3 here is CASSATLGRAGPAEQYF. DNA of the CDR3: TGTGCCAGCAGCGCCACCCTCGGGCGAGCGGGGCCTGCTGAGCAGTACTTC.

This chain joins TRBV7-9 and TRBJ2-1; D possibly corresponds to TRBD1 (7 bases). The V end lost 2 bases, the J end lost 8 bases, and 19 bases lay between the germline ends. Per germline, CDR1 SEHNR and CDR2 FQNEAQ (reference sequence). There are 16 residues in the CDR3. CDR3 loop: CASSLLNGGGGYEQFF. The CDR3 nucleotides read TGTGCCAGCAGCTTACTAAATGGCGGAGGGGGCTATGAGCAGTTCTTC.